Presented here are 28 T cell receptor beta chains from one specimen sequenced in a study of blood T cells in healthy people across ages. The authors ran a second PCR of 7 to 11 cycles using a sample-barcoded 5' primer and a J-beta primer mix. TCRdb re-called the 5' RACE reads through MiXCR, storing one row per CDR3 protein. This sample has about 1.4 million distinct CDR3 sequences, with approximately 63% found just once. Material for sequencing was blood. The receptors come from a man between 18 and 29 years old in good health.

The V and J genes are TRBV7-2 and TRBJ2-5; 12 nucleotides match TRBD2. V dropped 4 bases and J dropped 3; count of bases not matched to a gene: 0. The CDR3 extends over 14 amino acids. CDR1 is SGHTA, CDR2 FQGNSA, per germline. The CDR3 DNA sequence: TGTGCCAGCAGCTCTAGCGGGGGGGAAGAGACCCAGTACTTC. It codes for CASSSSGGEETQYF.

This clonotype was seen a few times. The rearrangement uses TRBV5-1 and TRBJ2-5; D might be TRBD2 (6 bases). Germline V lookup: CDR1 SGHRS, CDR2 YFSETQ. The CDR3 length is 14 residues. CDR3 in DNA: TGCGCTTCCCAAGCCAGGGACTTCGAGGAGACCCAGTACTTC. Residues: CASQARDFEETQYF. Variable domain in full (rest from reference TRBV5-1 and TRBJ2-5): KAGVTQTPRYLIKTRGQQVTLSCSPISGHRSVSWYQQTPGQGLQFLFEYFSETQRNKGNFPGRFSGRQFSNSRSEMNVSTLELGDSALYLCASQARDFEETQYFGPGTRLLVL.

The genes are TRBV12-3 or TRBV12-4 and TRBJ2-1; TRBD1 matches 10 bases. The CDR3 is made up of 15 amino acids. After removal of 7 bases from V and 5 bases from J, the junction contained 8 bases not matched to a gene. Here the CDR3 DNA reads TGTGCCAGCACCTTCACCGGGACAGGGGACAATGAGCAGTTCTTC. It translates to CASTFTGTGDNEQFF.

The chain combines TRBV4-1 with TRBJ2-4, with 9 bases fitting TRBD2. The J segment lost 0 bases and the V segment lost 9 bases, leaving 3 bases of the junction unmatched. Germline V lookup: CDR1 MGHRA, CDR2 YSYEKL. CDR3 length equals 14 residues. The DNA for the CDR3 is TGCGCCAGGCTAGCGGGGTTAGCCAAAAACATTCAGTACTTC. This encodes CARLAGLAKNIQYF.

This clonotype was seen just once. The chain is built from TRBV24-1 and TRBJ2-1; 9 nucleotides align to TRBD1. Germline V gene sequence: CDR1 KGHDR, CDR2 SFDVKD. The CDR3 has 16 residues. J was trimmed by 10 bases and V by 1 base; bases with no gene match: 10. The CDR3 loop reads CATSDFGTGPEGEQFF. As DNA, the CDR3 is TGTGCCACCAGTGATTTTGGGACAGGGCCTGAAGGGGAGCAGTTCTTC.

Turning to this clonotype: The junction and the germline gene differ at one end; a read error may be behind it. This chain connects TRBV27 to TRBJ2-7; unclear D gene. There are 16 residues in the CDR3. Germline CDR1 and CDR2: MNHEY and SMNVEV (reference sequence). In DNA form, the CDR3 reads TGTGCCGGCAGTCAATGGTCCCAGTCGTTGAGGTACGAGCAGTACTTC. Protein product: CAGSQWSQSLRYEQYF.

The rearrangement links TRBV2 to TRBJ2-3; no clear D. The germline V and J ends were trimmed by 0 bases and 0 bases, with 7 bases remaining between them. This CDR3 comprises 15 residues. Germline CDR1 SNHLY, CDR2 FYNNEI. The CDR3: CASSEASVSTDTQYF. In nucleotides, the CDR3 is TGTGCCAGCAGTGAAGCTTCCGTTAGCACAGATACGCAGTATTTT.

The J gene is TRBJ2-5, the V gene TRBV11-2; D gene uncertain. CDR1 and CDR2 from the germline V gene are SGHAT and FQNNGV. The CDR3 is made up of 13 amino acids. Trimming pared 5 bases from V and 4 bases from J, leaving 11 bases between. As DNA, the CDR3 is TGTGCCAGCAGCGGTGATGGGCGAGAGACCCAGTACTTC. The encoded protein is CASSGDGRETQYF.

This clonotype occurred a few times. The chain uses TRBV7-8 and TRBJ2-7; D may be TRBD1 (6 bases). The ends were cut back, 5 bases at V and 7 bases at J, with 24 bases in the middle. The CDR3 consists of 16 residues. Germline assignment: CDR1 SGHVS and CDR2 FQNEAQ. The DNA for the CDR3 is TGTGCCAGCAGCCACCCACGTGACAGGAGGACACGGGAGCAGTACTTC. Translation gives CASSHPRDRRTREQYF.

CDR3 in DNA: TGTGCCAGCAGCGTCCTTCTCAGCGACAGGGATGCGGCAGATACGCAGTATTTT. This codes for CASSVLLSDRDAADTQYF. V and J are TRBV7-9 and TRBJ2-3; 7 nucleotides match TRBD1. The V gene's germline CDR1 is SEHNR and CDR2 FQNEAQ (reference sequence). Trimming took 5 bases from V and 4 from J; bases not matched to a gene: 18. CDR3 size: 18 residues.

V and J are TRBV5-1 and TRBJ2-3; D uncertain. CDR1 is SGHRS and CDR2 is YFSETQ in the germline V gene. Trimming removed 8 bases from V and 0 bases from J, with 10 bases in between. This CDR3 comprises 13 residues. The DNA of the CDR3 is TGCGCCAGGGGCCACAGTAGCACAGATACGCAGTATTTT. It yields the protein CARGHSSTDTQYF.

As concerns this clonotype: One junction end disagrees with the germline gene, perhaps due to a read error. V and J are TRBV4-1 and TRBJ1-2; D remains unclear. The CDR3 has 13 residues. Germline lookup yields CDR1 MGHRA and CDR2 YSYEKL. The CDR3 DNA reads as TGTGCCAGCAGCCAAGATTTGCGGGGTGGCTACACCTTC. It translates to CASSQDLRGGYTF.

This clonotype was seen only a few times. This CDR3 reads CASSLLEGVYGYTF. For the CDR3, the DNA is TGTGCCAGCAGCTTACTCGAGGGTGTCTATGGCTACACCTTC. The V and J genes are TRBV7-2 and TRBJ1-2; D call uncertain. The CDR3 extends over 14 amino acids. The V and J ends lost 2 bases and 4 bases respectively, with 11 bases between them. Germline V gene sequence: CDR1 SGHTA, CDR2 FQGNSA.

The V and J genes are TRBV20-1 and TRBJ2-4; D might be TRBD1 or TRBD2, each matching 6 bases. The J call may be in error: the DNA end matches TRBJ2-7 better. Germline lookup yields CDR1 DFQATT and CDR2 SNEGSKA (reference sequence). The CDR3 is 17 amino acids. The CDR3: CSASGPSGGRLYSEQYF. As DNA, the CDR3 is TGCAGTGCTAGTGGGCCTTCCGGGGGCCGTCTCTATAGCGAGCAGTACTTC.

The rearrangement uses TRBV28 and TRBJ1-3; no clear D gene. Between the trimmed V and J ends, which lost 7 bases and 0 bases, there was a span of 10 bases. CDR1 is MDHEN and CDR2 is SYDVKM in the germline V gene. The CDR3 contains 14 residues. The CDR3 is CASIKHHSGNTIYF. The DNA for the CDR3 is TGTGCCAGCATAAAACACCACTCTGGAAACACCATATATTTT.

CDR3 in amino acids: CSVGGGQNYGYTF. The CDR3 bases are TGCAGCGTTGGAGGGGGCCAGAACTATGGCTACACCTTC. The chain couples TRBV29-1 to TRBJ1-2; 7 bases match TRBD1. Germline assignment: CDR1 SQVTM and CDR2 ANQGSEA. The CDR3 consists of 13 residues. The J segment lost 2 bases and the V segment lost 4 bases, leaving 4 bases of the junction unmatched.

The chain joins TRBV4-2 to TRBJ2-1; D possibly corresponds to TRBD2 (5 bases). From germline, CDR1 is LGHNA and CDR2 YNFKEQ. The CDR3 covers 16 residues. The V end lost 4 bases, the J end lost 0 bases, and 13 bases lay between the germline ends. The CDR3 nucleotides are TGTGCCAGCAGCCCATCTAGCTCTCGCTCCTACAATGAGCAGTTCTTC. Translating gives CASSPSSSRSYNEQFF.

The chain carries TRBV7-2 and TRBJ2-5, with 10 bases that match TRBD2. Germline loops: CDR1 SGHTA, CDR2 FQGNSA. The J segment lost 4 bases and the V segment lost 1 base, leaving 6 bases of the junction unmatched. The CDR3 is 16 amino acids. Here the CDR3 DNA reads TGTGCCAGCAGCTTAGGTCGCCTAGCGGGAGCAGAGACCCAGTACTTC. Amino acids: CASSLGRLAGAETQYF.

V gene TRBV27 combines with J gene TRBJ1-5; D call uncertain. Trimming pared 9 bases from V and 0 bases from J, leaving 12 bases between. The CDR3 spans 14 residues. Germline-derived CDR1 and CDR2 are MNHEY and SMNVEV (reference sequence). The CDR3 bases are TGTGCCAGTGGGAGGCAGGATAGCAATCAGCCCCAGCATTTT. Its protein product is CASGRQDSNQPQHF.

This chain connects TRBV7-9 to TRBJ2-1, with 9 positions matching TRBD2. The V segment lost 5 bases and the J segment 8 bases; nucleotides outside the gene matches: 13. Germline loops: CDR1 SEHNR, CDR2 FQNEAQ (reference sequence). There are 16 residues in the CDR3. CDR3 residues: CASSPLGDSGRDEQFF. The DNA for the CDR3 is TGTGCCAGCAGCCCACTTGGGGATAGCGGGAGAGATGAGCAGTTCTTC.

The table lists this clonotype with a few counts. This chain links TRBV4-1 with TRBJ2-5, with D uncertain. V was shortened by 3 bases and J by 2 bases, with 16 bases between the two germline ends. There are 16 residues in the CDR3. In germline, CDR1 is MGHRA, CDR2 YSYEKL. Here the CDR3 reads CASSHQGDKNQETQYF. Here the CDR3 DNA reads TGCGCCAGCAGCCACCAAGGAGATAAGAATCAAGAGACCCAGTACTTC.

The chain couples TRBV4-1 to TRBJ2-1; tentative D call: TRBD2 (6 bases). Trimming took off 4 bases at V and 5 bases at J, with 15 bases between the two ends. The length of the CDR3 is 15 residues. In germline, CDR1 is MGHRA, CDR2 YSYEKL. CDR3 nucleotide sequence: TGCGCCAGCAGCCGAGGCGGGGTAGCCAACAATGAGCAGTTCTTC. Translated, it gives CASSRGGVANNEQFF.

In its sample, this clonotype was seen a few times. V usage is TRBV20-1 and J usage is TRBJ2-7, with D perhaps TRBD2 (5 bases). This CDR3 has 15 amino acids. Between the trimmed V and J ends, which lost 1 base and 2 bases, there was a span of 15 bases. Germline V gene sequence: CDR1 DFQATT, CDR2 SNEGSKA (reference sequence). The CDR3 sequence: CSARGLEDSAYEQYF. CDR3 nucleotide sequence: TGCAGTGCTAGAGGCCTAGAGGACTCCGCCTACGAGCAGTACTTC.

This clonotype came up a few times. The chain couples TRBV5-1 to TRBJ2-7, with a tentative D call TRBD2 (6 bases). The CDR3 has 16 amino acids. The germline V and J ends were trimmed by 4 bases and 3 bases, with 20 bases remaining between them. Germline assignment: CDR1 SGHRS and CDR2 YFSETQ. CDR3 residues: CASSPSWGEDIYEQYF. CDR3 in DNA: TGCGCCAGCAGCCCTTCATGGGGGGAGGATATCTACGAGCAGTACTTC.

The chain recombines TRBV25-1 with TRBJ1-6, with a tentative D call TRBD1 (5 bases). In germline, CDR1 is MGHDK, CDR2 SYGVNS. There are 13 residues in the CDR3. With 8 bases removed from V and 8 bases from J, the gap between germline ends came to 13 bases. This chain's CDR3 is CASRIWGDSPLHF. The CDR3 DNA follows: TGTGCCAGCCGGATCTGGGGGGATTCACCCCTCCACTTT.

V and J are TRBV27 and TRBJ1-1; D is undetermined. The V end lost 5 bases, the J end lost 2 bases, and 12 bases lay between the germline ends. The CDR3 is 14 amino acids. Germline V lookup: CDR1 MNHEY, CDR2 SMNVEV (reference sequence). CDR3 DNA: TGTGCCAGCAGTCTCCACCCGTTAAACACTGAAGCTTTCTTT. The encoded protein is CASSLHPLNTEAFF.

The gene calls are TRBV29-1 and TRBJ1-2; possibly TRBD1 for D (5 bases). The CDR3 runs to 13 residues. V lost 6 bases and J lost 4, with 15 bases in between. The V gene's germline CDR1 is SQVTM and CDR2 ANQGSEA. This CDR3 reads CSVAQGIGYGYTF. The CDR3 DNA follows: TGCAGCGTGGCCCAGGGAATCGGCTATGGCTACACCTTC.

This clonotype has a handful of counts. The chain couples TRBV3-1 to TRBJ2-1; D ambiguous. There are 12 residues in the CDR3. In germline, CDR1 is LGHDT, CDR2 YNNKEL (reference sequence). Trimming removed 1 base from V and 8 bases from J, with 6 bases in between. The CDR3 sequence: CASSQVFDEQFF. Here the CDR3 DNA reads TGTGCCAGCAGCCAAGTTTTTGATGAGCAGTTCTTC.